This entry features one T cell receptor (beta chain) sequence. CD45RO/CCR7/CD25/CD127/CD95/CD27 sorting isolated CD4+ naive, central memory, regulatory and stem cell-like memory cells. Expressed TCRB transcripts were sequenced because the isolated RNA had all been reverse transcribed beforehand. Sequenced by immunoSEQ multiplex PCR; TCRdb stores in-frame clones only, minus some. The repertoire consists of 350,000 or so clones, with about 18% occurring once and the leading ten covering 0.044%. Trimming removed 1 base from V and 9 bases from J; junction bases left unmatched: 2. The CDR3 spans 11 residues. Per the germline V gene, CDR1 is SQVTM and CDR2 is ANQGSEA. This sample was included in a study of beta chain features in type 1 diabetes.

Source material: naive CD4+ T cells from blood. The receptor's source is a woman aged 18-29 years in good health. The V call is TRBV29-1, the J call TRBJ2-5; 7 nucleotides match TRBD1. CDR3 sequence reads: CSVEVDRSQYF. In nucleotides, the CDR3 is TGCAGCGTTGAAGTGGACAGGTCCCAGTACTTC. Using reference TRBV29-1 and TRBJ2-5 for the parts outside the CDR3, the full variable domain is SAVISQKPSRDICQRGTSLTIQCQVDSQVTMMFWYRQQPGQSLTLIATANQGSEATYESGFVIDKFPISRPNLTFSTLTVSNMSPEDSSIYLCSVEVDRSQYFGPGTRLLVL.